The 29 T cell receptor beta chains below were found in one sample sequenced in a study of blood T cell repertoires in COVID-19. Sequencing used immunoSEQ multiplex PCR; TCRdb keeps in-frame clones, though not all of them. The profile shows approximately 300,000 clones, 70% to 90% of them singletons. What was sequenced was peripheral blood. These receptors were taken from a middle-aged woman with acute or convalescent COVID-19.

The chain combines TRBV11-2 with TRBJ1-1; D gene uncertain. This CDR3 spans 14 amino acids. Germline loops: CDR1 SGHAT, CDR2 FQNNGV. The V and J ends lost 6 bases and 0 bases respectively, with 11 bases between them. The CDR3 spells CASRSDPMNTEAFF. CDR3 nucleotides: TGTGCCAGCAGAAGCGACCCAATGAACACTGAAGCTTTCTTT.

This sequence joins TRBV10-3 and TRBJ2-3; 8 bases are a match to TRBD2. Looked up from germline, CDR1 is ENHRY and CDR2 is SYGVKD. V shed 0 bases and J 2 bases; nucleotides not matched to a gene: 4. This CDR3 contains 16 residues. For the CDR3, the DNA is TGTGCCATCAGTGAGTCCGGCGGGGGGAACACAGATACGCAGTATTTT. Protein: CAISESGGGNTDTQYF.

The CDR3 reads CASSPQNSARGEADTQYF. The DNA for the CDR3 is TGTGCCAGCTCACCACAAAATTCGGCCAGGGGGGAGGCAGATACGCAGTATTTT. This chain connects TRBV18 to TRBJ2-3, with TRBD1 as a possible D gene (7 bases). V shed 1 base and J shed 4 bases, with 21 bases lying between them. The CDR3 consists of 18 residues. The germline gives CDR1 KGHSH, CDR2 LQKENI.

The chain has TRBV11-2 and TRBJ1-1; D not resolved. Trimming stripped 1 base from V and 6 bases from J, with 12 bases between. Per the germline V gene, CDR1 is SGHAT and CDR2 is FQNNGV. CDR3 length: 14 residues. CDR3 loop: CASSLVESFAEAFF. CDR3 in DNA: TGTGCCAGCAGCTTAGTGGAGTCTTTCGCTGAAGCTTTCTTT.

This chain joins TRBV7-6 and TRBJ2-5; TRBD1 matches at 7 bases. J lost 4 bases, V lost 5 bases, and 10 bases had no gene match. The CDR3 spans 15 residues. Germline V gene data show CDR1 as SGHVS and CDR2 as FNYEAQ. CDR3 loop: CASSKTGSQRETQYF. The CDR3, as DNA: TGTGCCAGCAGCAAGACAGGGAGCCAACGAGAGACCCAGTACTTC.

The gene calls are TRBV10-3 and TRBJ1-2; TRBD1 matches 7 bases. CDR1 and CDR2 from the germline V gene are ENHRY and SYGVKD. The CDR3 runs 15 residues. After removal of 0 bases from V and 7 bases from J, the junction contained 8 bases not matched to a gene. The CDR3 DNA is TGTGCCATCAGTGAGTCGTTCGTGACAGGGAGTGGCTACACCTTC. Its translation: CAISESFVTGSGYTF.

This chain links TRBV5-1 with TRBJ2-3, with D tentatively TRBD2 (6 bases). V lost 1 base to trimming and J lost 0 bases, with 9 bases between them. This CDR3 comprises 15 residues. Germline CDR1 is SGHRS and CDR2 is YFSETQ. Here the CDR3 reads CASSLLSGSTDTQYF. As DNA, the CDR3 is TGCGCCAGCAGCTTGCTTAGCGGAAGCACAGATACGCAGTATTTT.

This rearrangement joins TRBV5-4 to TRBJ1-3; possibly TRBD1 for D (6 bases). V lost 0 bases and J lost 4, with 17 bases in between. Germline V gene sequence: CDR1 SGHNT, CDR2 YYREEE (reference sequence). The CDR3 is made up of 17 amino acids. CDR3 amino acids: CASSLEGTGTLGNTIYF. In DNA, the CDR3 is TGTGCCAGCAGCTTGGAGGGGACCGGGACACTCGGAAACACCATATATTTT.

The CDR3 sequence is CASSLESSYNSPLHF. Here the CDR3 DNA reads TGCGCCAGCAGCCTTGAGAGTTCCTATAATTCACCCCTCCACTTT. The rearrangement uses TRBV5-1 and TRBJ1-6; D uncertain. V lost 4 bases, J lost 1 base, and 9 bases lay in between. From germline, CDR1 is SGHRS and CDR2 YFSETQ. This CDR3 has 15 amino acids.

The V call is TRBV11-2, the J call TRBJ1-2; D is uncertain. Trimming shortened V by 3 bases and J by 0 bases, and 8 bases separated the two germline ends. The CDR3 length is 14 residues. The germline gives CDR1 SGHAT, CDR2 FQNNGV. CDR3 nucleotide sequence: TGTGCCAGCAGCTTCTCCAGGACTAACTATGGCTACACCTTC. As protein: CASSFSRTNYGYTF. Full variable domain (rest looked up from reference TRBV11-2 and TRBJ1-2): EAGVAQSPRYKIIEKRQSVAFWCNPISGHATLYWYQQILGQGPKLLIQFQNNGVVDDSQLPKDRFSAERLKGVDSTLKIQPAKLEDSAVYLCASSFSRTNYGYTFGSGTRLTVV.

V is TRBV4-1 and J is TRBJ2-2; 14 bases agree with TRBD2. This CDR3 is built from 17 residues. Germline V gene data show CDR1 as MGHRA and CDR2 as YSYEKL. V gave up 4 bases and J gave up 8 bases; unmatched junction bases: 9. CDR3: CASSPSPGLAGVGELFF. The CDR3 region has the DNA TGCGCCAGCAGCCCCTCACCGGGACTAGCGGGGGTTGGGGAGCTGTTTTTT.

The J gene is TRBJ2-5, the V gene TRBV5-1, with D possibly matching TRBD1 (5 bases). This CDR3 is 14 amino acids long. V was cut by 0 bases and J by 3 bases, with 9 bases left in between. Germline CDR1 is SGHRS and CDR2 is YFSETQ. For the CDR3, the DNA is TGCGCCAGCAGCTTGGCCTTGACAGAAGAGACCCAGTACTTC. Translating it yields CASSLALTEETQYF.

V is TRBV2 and J is TRBJ1-2, with D maybe TRBD1 (6 bases). Per the germline V gene, CDR1 is SNHLY and CDR2 is FYNNEI. The ends were cut back, 4 bases at V and 2 bases at J, with 14 bases in the middle. This CDR3 has 15 residues. Written as DNA, the CDR3 is TGTGCCAGCAGTGTCCGGGGACAACCAAACTATGGCTACACCTTC. This encodes CASSVRGQPNYGYTF. Based on the CDR3 plus reference TRBV2 and TRBJ1-2, the full variable domain is EPEVTQTPSHQVTQMGQEVILRCVPISNHLYFYWYRQILGQKVEFLVSFYNNEISEKSEIFDDQFSVERPDGSNFTLKIRSTKLEDSAMYFCASSVRGQPNYGYTFGSGTRLTVV.

The rearrangement uses TRBV19 and TRBJ1-5; 8 nucleotides align to TRBD1. After removal of 2 bases from V and 4 bases from J, the junction contained 7 bases not matched to a gene. CDR1 and CDR2 from the germline V gene are LNHDA and SQIVND (reference sequence). CDR3 length: 16 amino acids. This chain's CDR3 is CASSISTGGANQPQHF. The CDR3 DNA is TGTGCCAGTAGTATAAGCACAGGGGGTGCAAATCAGCCCCAGCATTTT.

The V gene is TRBV4-2, the J gene TRBJ1-2, with a possible D match to TRBD1 (5 bases). The V end was cut by 0 bases, the J end by 7 bases, with 12 bases between. The CDR3 covers 14 residues. CDR1 and CDR2 from the germline V gene are LGHNA and YNFKEQ. The CDR3 spells CASSQDQGRGGYTF. In DNA form, the CDR3 reads TGTGCCAGCAGCCAAGACCAGGGAAGGGGTGGCTACACCTTC.

This rearrangement joins TRBV5-1 to TRBJ1-6; tentatively, D is TRBD1 (6 bases). This CDR3 is 14 amino acids long. Germline CDR1 SGHRS, CDR2 YFSETQ. The V gene lost 6 bases and the J gene lost 9 bases, with 16 bases spanning the gap. CDR3 DNA: TGCGCCAGCAAGTATGGACAGACGGGTTCACCCCTCCACTTT. It is translated as CASKYGQTGSPLHF.

About this clone: The DNA is left out, because the CDR3 cannot be placed on it with certainty; the CDR3 is given as TCRdb lists it. The CDR3 sequence is CASSEVGRGASTF. The chain has TRBV6-1 and TRBJ1-2; the D call in the table, TRBD1, was not verified against the DNA. Germline-derived CDR1 and CDR2 are MNHNS and SASEGT. The CDR3 has 13 residues if both end residues are counted.

The V and J genes are TRBV10-3 and TRBJ1-1, with unresolved D. V was clipped by 7 bases and J by 2 bases, with 11 bases between them. Germline assignment: CDR1 ENHRY and CDR2 SYGVKD. The CDR3 contains 13 residues. CDR3 in DNA: TGTGCCATCATGATAGGACTTAACACTGAAGCTTTCTTT. Translating gives CAIMIGLNTEAFF.

The CDR3 spells CASSYPEAQPQHF. Here the CDR3 DNA reads TGTGCCAGCAGTTACCCCGAAGCTCAGCCCCAGCATTTT. This chain links TRBV6-6 with TRBJ1-5; D is uncertain. The CDR3 is 13 residues long. CDR1 MNHNY and CDR2 SVGAGI come from the germline V gene (reference sequence). V was cut by 2 bases and J by 6 bases, with 8 bases left in between.

This chain connects TRBV27 to TRBJ2-2, with 11 bases matching TRBD1. CDR1 and CDR2 from the germline V gene are MNHEY and SMNVEV (reference sequence). This CDR3 spans 16 amino acids. V was pared by 4 bases and J by 3 bases, with 4 bases of the junction left unmatched. The CDR3 loop reads CASSSGQGAYTGELFF. The CDR3 DNA sequence: TGTGCCAGCAGTTCCGGACAGGGGGCTTACACCGGGGAGCTGTTTTTT.

This clone was picked up one time. V is TRBV5-1 and J is TRBJ2-1, with TRBD2 matching over 13 bases. In germline, CDR1 is SGHRS, CDR2 YFSETQ. Trimming took 0 bases from V and 10 from J; bases not matched to a gene: 1. The CDR3 totals 14 residues. The DNA of the CDR3 is TGCGCCAGCAGCTTGGAGGGACTAGCGGGGGAGCAGTTCTTC. Translated, it gives CASSLEGLAGEQFF.

This clone was counted between two and nine times. This sequence joins TRBV7-9 and TRBJ1-4, with D unresolved. The CDR3 extends over 15 amino acids. Trimming cost V 1 base and J 7 bases, with 13 bases left between them. Germline CDR1 is SEHNR and CDR2 is FQNEAQ (reference sequence). The CDR3 bases are TGTGCCAGCAGCTTAGGCTCAGCGGAGAGTGAAAAACTGTTTTTT. Translating it yields CASSLGSAESEKLFF.

In its sample, this clone was seen once. The genes are TRBV9 and TRBJ1-2, with unresolved D. CDR1 is SGDLS and CDR2 is YYNGEE in the germline V gene. Trimming removed 0 bases from V and 4 bases from J, with 10 bases in between. CDR3 length equals 14 residues. The CDR3 reads CASSVDEGGYGYTF. CDR3 bases: TGTGCCAGCAGCGTAGACGAGGGCGGCTATGGCTACACCTTC.

The chain uses TRBV18 and TRBJ2-3, with D possibly TRBD2 on 5 matching bases. V lost 4 bases, J lost 0 bases, and 14 bases lay in between. The CDR3 sequence is 16 residues long. Germline CDR1 and CDR2: KGHSH and LQKENI. Here the CDR3 reads CASSLVGATSTDTQYF. The CDR3 DNA reads TGTGCCAGCTCACTGGTGGGAGCGACTAGCACAGATACGCAGTATTTT.

In its sample, this clone was seen once. The V call is TRBV7-9, the J call TRBJ1-6; perhaps TRBD1 as D (6 bases). Trimming cost V 1 base and J 8 bases, with 9 bases left between them. This CDR3 is 14 amino acids long. CDR1 and CDR2 (germline): SEHNR, FQNEAQ (reference sequence). CDR3 in amino acids: CASSLEGQYSPLHF. DNA for the CDR3: TGTGCCAGCAGCTTAGAAGGACAGTATTCACCCCTCCACTTT. Combining the CDR3 with reference TRBV7-9 and TRBJ1-6 gives the whole variable domain DTGVSQNPRHKITKRGQNVTFRCDPISEHNRLYWYRQTLGQGPEFLTYFQNEAQLEKSRLLSDRFSAERPKGSFSTLEIQRTEQGDSAMYLCASSLEGQYSPLHFGNGTRLTVT.

V usage is TRBV10-1 and J usage is TRBJ1-4, with 9 bases aligning to TRBD1. The CDR3 covers 14 residues. Germline V gene data show CDR1 as WNHNN and CDR2 as SYGVQD (reference sequence). V gave up 4 bases and J gave up 8 bases; unmatched junction bases: 5. The CDR3 DNA follows: TGCGCCAGCAGTGGCGGGACAGGGAGAGAAAAACTGTTTTTT. Its translation: CASSGGTGREKLFF.

The rearrangement links TRBV5-1 to TRBJ2-5; 7 nucleotides match TRBD1. The germline gives CDR1 SGHRS, CDR2 YFSETQ. J gave up 5 bases and V 0 bases, and 10 bases lay outside the gene matches. The CDR3 sequence is 16 residues long. The CDR3 DNA follows: TGCGCCAGCAGCTTGGCCTCTGGACAGGCCGGGGAGACCCAGTACTTC. It encodes CASSLASGQAGETQYF.

The chain has TRBV11-1 and TRBJ1-2; 7 bases line up with TRBD1. Unmatched junction bases numbered 3, after V lost 4 bases and J lost 4 bases. There are 13 residues in the CDR3. CDR1 and CDR2 (germline): SGHAT, FQDESV (reference sequence). CDR3 region: CASSSRGPYGYTF. CDR3 DNA: TGTGCCAGCAGCTCTAGGGGGCCCTATGGCTACACCTTC.

DNA of the CDR3: TGTGCCAGTAGTATAGCTGGACTTATGAACACTGAAGCTTTCTTT. Translating it yields CASSIAGLMNTEAFF. J is TRBJ1-1 and V is TRBV19, with unresolved D. This CDR3 contains 15 residues. V gave up 1 base and J gave up 0 bases, with 9 bases separating them. Per the germline V gene, CDR1 is LNHDA and CDR2 is SQIVND (reference sequence). Supplemented by reference TRBV19 and TRBJ1-1, the full variable domain reads DGGITQSPKYLFRKEGQNVTLSCEQNLNHDAMYWYRQDPGQGLRLIYYSQIVNDFQKGDIAEGYSVSREKKESFPLTVTSAQKNPTAFYLCASSIAGLMNTEAFFGQGTRLTVV.